This TCR beta chain was recovered during a study of blood T cells in healthy people across ages. Study observations and caveats: Without sorted subsets, naive and antigen-experienced compartments could not be conclusively compared.

With regard to this clonotype: Its antigen is unknown.

CDR1 SGHTA and CDR2 FQGNSA come from the germline V gene. Trimming took off 5 bases at V and 3 bases at J, with 13 bases between the two ends. This CDR3 contains 14 residues. Every donor contributed roughly 10 milliliters of peripheral blood by blood draw. Per sample, no less than 5.5 micrograms of total RNA were extracted. A second roughly 6 to 11 cycle PCR used barcoded and J-beta primers. The template-switch adaptor was a 5' adaptor with 12 random nucleotides. It tagged each cDNA molecule. From the 5' RACE reads, TCRdb called clonotypes with MiXCR, one entry per CDR3 protein. The profile covers 750,000 to 1,000,000 distinct CDR3 sequences, with roughly 29% appearing a single time and 10% taken by the ten largest. These sequences were also reported in another study, on T cells of mothers and their children.

The genes are TRBV7-2 and TRBJ1-2; no definite D call. The receptor was isolated from a woman aged 40 to 50 in good health. Sequencing used blood. The CDR3 DNA follows: TGTGCCAGCAGCCGAAAGGCTCCGGACTATGGCTACACCTTC. Its translation: CASSRKAPDYGYTF.